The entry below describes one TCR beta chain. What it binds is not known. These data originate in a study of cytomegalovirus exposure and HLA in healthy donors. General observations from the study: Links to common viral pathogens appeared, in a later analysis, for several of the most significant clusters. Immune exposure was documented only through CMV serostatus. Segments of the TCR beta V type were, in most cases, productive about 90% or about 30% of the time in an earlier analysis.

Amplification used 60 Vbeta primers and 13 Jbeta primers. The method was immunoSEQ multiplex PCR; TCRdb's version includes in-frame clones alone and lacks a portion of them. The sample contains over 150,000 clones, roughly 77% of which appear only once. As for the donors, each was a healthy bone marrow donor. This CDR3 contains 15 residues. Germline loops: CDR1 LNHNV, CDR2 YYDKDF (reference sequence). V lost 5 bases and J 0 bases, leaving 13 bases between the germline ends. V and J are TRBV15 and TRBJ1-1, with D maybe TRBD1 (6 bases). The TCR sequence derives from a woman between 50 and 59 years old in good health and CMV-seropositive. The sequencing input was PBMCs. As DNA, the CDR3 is TGTGCCACCAGCTGGGGACACACCATGAACACTGAAGCTTTCTTT. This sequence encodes CATSWGHTMNTEAFF.